This note documents a single T cell receptor (beta chain) sequence. The target antigen is unknown. This specimen comes from a study of siplizumab effects on memory and regulatory T cells. Study-wide results and caveats: Memory T cells appeared less diverse than naive cells, which seemed to contribute substantially to alloresponse. There were only a minor fraction of alloreactive clones that mapped to unstimulated subsets.

V shed 3 bases and J shed 7 bases, with 18 bases lying between them. Germline values: CDR1 MNHEY, CDR2 SMNVEV (reference sequence). This CDR3 is built from 16 residues. Each sample yielded around 10^5 assayed TCR templates. Repertoires were generated with immunoSEQ multiplex PCR, while TCRdb's copy carries only in-frame clones and drops some. The table has 85,000 to 120,000 clones, roughly nine tenths seen once. V gene TRBV27 combines with J gene TRBJ1-4, with no clear D. The source of this sequence is a human donor in good health. Sequenced material: CD4+ T cells sorted from blood. CDR3 sequence: CASSFGLRGYPEKLFF. CDR3 DNA: TGTGCCAGCAGTTTTGGTTTACGTGGTTATCCTGAAAAACTGTTTTTT.